Below are 7 T cell receptor beta chains sequenced from a single sample in a study of regulatory T cells in long-lasting Graves disease. Construction of TCR beta libraries relied on iRepertoire HTBI primers and on Arm-PCR targeting CDR3 regions. Via MiXCR, TCRdb re-called the multiplex PCR reads, giving one row per CDR3 protein. The data contain approximately 690,000 distinct CDR3 sequences, about 32% of them seen just once; the ten biggest clones take up roughly 41%. Time point noted: persistent/refractory GD, antithyroid drugs over 5 years with positive TRAb. TCR sequences were obtained from RNA taken from PBMCs. The input for sequencing was peripheral blood mononuclear cells (PBMCs), taken when the disease was refractory, from a patient treated with antithyroid drugs. The receptors originated from a female donor with Graves disease.

This sequence joins TRBV3-1 and TRBJ2-7; 8 nucleotides match TRBD1. J lost 2 bases, V lost 3 bases, and 15 bases had no gene match. Germline CDR1 LGHDT, CDR2 YNNKEL (reference sequence). CDR3 length: 18 residues. For the CDR3, the DNA is TGTGCCAGCAGCCATCAGCCCTTAACAGGGGGGCCCGCCTACGAGCAGTACTTC. Its translation: CASSHQPLTGGPAYEQYF.

J is TRBJ1-5 and V is TRBV20-1; 9 bases are shared with TRBD1. V shed 5 bases and J 5 bases; nucleotides not matched to a gene: 7. The CDR3 is 14 residues long. The germline CDR1 and CDR2 sequences are DFQATT and SNEGSKA (reference sequence). CDR3 bases: TGCAGTGCTTATCAACAGGGGGCCGATCAGCCCCAGCATTTT. This translates into CSAYQQGADQPQHF.

The chain recombines TRBV2 with TRBJ2-3; D is uncertain. The CDR3 covers 15 residues. Germline V gene sequence: CDR1 SNHLY, CDR2 FYNNEI. Trimming stripped 3 bases from V and 5 bases from J, with 15 bases between. In nucleotides, the CDR3 is TGTGCCAGCAGTGAGGATGTGGGCAGCCTAGATACGCAGTATTTT. Translation gives CASSEDVGSLDTQYF.

This chain uses TRBV20-1 with TRBJ2-7; 10 bases are a match to TRBD2. With V trimmed by 6 bases and J by 3 bases, 11 bases remained unmatched. This CDR3 comprises 15 residues. The germline gives CDR1 DFQATT, CDR2 SNEGSKA (reference sequence). The CDR3 sequence: CSAKREGPGSYEQYF. CDR3 coding DNA: TGCAGTGCAAAGCGGGAGGGCCCCGGAAGCTACGAGCAGTACTTC.

The chain links TRBV24-1 to TRBJ2-1; 7 bases agree with TRBD2. Germline lookup yields CDR1 KGHDR and CDR2 SFDVKD. J lost 6 bases, V lost 6 bases, and 10 bases had no gene match. The CDR3 is 15 residues long. In DNA form, the CDR3 reads TGTGCCACCAGTTCTGTGGTAGCGGGTGCCAATGAGCAGTTCTTC. It codes for CATSSVVAGANEQFF.

The chain joins TRBV29-1 to TRBJ1-3; 8 positions match TRBD1. Per the germline V gene, CDR1 is SQVTM and CDR2 is ANQGSEA. The CDR3 is made up of 15 amino acids. The ends lost 0 bases at V and 2 bases at J; junction bases unmatched: 3. Here the CDR3 reads CSVEDTRGPGNTIYF. The CDR3 DNA reads as TGCAGCGTTGAAGACACCAGGGGGCCTGGAAACACCATATATTTT.

This rearrangement joins TRBV20-1 to TRBJ1-2; 7 bases are shared with TRBD1. CDR3 length: 15 amino acids. V lost 6 bases to trimming and J lost 3 bases; unmatched junction nucleotides: 13. Germline CDR1 reads DFQATT; CDR2 reads SNEGSKA (reference sequence). The CDR3 nucleotides read TGCAGTGCGGATTTCTCATTGACAGGGCACTATGGCTACACCTTC. As protein: CSADFSLTGHYGYTF.